These T cell receptor beta chains were read from a single sample in a study of cytomegalovirus exposure and HLA in healthy donors. The data were produced by immunoSEQ multiplex PCR, yet TCRdb's version contains in-frame clones alone and is incomplete. Of some 180,000 clones listed, 76% are singletons. The sequencing input was PBMCs. These receptors were taken from a man between 18 and 35 years old in good health and CMV-seronegative. Both conserved end residues are part of each CDR3. The D gene is left open where the match is weak. Clone size is given for some rows only: seen once, a few or many times, or a class if the clone is expanded.

TRBV27	NA	NA	TRBJ2-7	TGTGCCAGCAGTTTAGGGACTGGATGGTACGAGCAGTACTTC	CASSLGTGWYEQYF
TRBV6-5	NA	TRBD1	TRBJ2-7	TGTGCCAGCAAGGGGGCAGGGGTTTACGAGCAGTACTTC	CASKGAGVYEQYF
TRBV7-3	NA	TRBD1	TRBJ2-2	TGTGCCAGCAGCCTCTCAGGGGGAGGGGAGCTGTTTTTT	CASSLSGGGELFF
TRBV5-1	NA	NA	TRBJ1-6	TGCGCCAGCAGCTTGGGGGCAGGGCGGATTGATAATTCACTCCTCCACTTT	CASSLGAGRIDNSLLHF
TRBV27	NA	TRBD1	TRBJ1-6	TGTGCCAGCAGTTCCCCCGGGACAGGGGGAAATTCACCCCTCCACTTT	CASSSPGTGGNSPLHF
TRBV10-3	NA	TRBD1	TRBJ2-7	TGTGCCATCACGGGACAGGGAAGCTCCTACGAGCAGTACTTC	CAITGQGSSYEQYF
TRBV6-7	NA	TRBD2	TRBJ2-7	TGTGCCAGCAGTTACCGGACTAGCGGGAGTTACGAGCAGTACTTC	CASSYRTSGSYEQYF
TRBV7-3	few	NA	TRBJ2-5	TGTGCCAGCAGCTTATCGAGTGTTGAGACCCAGTACTTC	CASSLSSVETQYF
TRBV2	NA	NA	TRBJ2-7	TGTGCCAGCAGCCGGAGCTCCTACGAGCAGTACTTC	CASSRSSYEQYF
TRBV2	few	TRBD1	TRBJ2-7	TGTGCCAGCAGTTGGGACAGGGGCTACGAGCAGTACTTC	CASSWDRGYEQYF
TRBV6-6	once	NA	TRBJ1-5	TGTGCCAGCAGCCCCTCCCGGGACAACCATCAGCCCCAGCATTTT	CASSPSRDNHQPQHF
TRBV9	NA	TRBD1	TRBJ1-1	TGTGCCAGCAGCGTAGGGGGACAGGGGGGAACTGAAGCTTTCTTT	CASSVGGQGGTEAFF
TRBV29-1	NA	TRBD2	TRBJ2-2	TGCAGCGTCCGAGGACTAGCGCCGAACACCGGGGAGCTGTTTTTT	CSVRGLAPNTGELFF
TRBV5-1	NA	TRBD2	TRBJ2-2	TGCGCCAGCAGCGCCACCAGCGGGAGGGTTACCGGGGAGCTGTTTTTT	CASSATSGRVTGELFF
TRBV6-1	NA	TRBD1	TRBJ1-2	TGTGCCAGCAGCACTGGAGACAGGGACTATGGCTACACCTTC	CASSTGDRDYGYTF
TRBV5-4	NA	TRBD1	TRBJ1-2	TGTGCCAGCAGCCCCGGCCTTCGACAGGGAGGAGTCTATGGCTACACCTTC	CASSPGLRQGGVYGYTF
TRBV30	NA	TRBD1	TRBJ2-7	TGTGCCTGGAGTGCGGGACAGGGGATGGGCTACGAGCAGTACTTC	CAWSAGQGMGYEQYF
TRBV30	few	TRBD1	TRBJ2-7	TGTGCCTGGAGTCCCGGGACAGGGGCGCCCGAGCAGTACTTC	CAWSPGTGAPEQYF
TRBV28	NA	NA	TRBJ2-1	TGTGCCAGCAGCCCCCTGGAGGGTTTGAATGAGCAGTTCTTC	CASSPLEGLNEQFF
TRBV28	NA	TRBD1	TRBJ2-7	TGTGCCAGCAGTCTTGTCGGACAGGGGGGGTACGAGCAGTACTTC	CASSLVGQGGYEQYF
TRBV27	few	NA	TRBJ1-4	TGTGCCAGCCGACCGTTGGGGCATGATGAAAAACTGTTTTTT	CASRPLGHDEKLFF
TRBV2	NA	NA	TRBJ1-6	TGTGCCAGCAGCCTAAACTATTCACCCCTCCACTTT	CASSLNYSPLHF
TRBV2	NA	TRBD1	TRBJ1-1	TGTGCCAGCCTAAGGACAGGGGTCATGAACACTGAAGCTTTCTTT	CASLRTGVMNTEAFF
TRBV9	NA	TRBD1	TRBJ1-4	TGTGCCAGCAGCCCCCAAGGGGGCGGTCTTAATGAAAAACTGTTTTTT	CASSPQGGGLNEKLFF
TRBV20-1	NA	NA	TRBJ1-5	TGCAGTGCTAGAGTGGGAAGGGGCGAACATTTT	CSARVGRGEHF
TRBV7-6	NA	TRBD2	TRBJ2-3	TGTGCCAGCAGCTTAAAGACTAGCGGGAGTTGGGATACGCAGTATTTT	CASSLKTSGSWDTQYF
TRBV19	NA	NA	TRBJ2-3	TGTGCCAGTAGTACAGCGCTGCGGGCCCGCGGCTTCACAGATACGCAGTATTTT	CASSTALRARGFTDTQYF
TRBV19	NA	TRBD1	TRBJ1-1	TGTGCCAGTAGTTCTCAGGGGGGAGTCACTGAAGCTTTCTTT	CASSSQGGVTEAFF
TRBV5-1	NA	TRBD2	TRBJ2-3	TGCGCCAGCCGAACTAGCGGGGGTTCAGATACGCAGTATTTT	CASRTSGGSDTQYF
TRBV5-5	NA	NA	TRBJ1-1	TGTGCCAGCACCCCACTGACAGGACTGAACACTGAAGCTTTCTTT	CASTPLTGLNTEAFF
TRBV28	NA	NA	TRBJ1-2	TGTGCCAGCAGTTTGTCCTGGGAGGGGTCCGGCTATGGCTACACCTTC	CASSLSWEGSGYGYTF
TRBV28	NA	TRBD1	TRBJ2-3	TGTGCCAGCAGGGTCACAGGGGGCACGACAGATACGCAGTATTTT	CASRVTGGTTDTQYF
TRBV19	NA	TRBD2	TRBJ2-2	TGTGCCAGTAGTCTGTACCTCGGGGGGACCGGGGAGCTGTTTTTT	CASSLYLGGTGELFF
TRBV5-4	once	TRBD2	TRBJ2-1	TGTGCCAGCAGCTTGGGTGGACTAGCGGACACCGAGCAGTTCTTC	CASSLGGLADTEQFF
TRBV6-1	NA	TRBD2	TRBJ2-3	TGTGCCAGCAGCCCAGCGGGGGGGCCAGATACGCAGTATTTT	CASSPAGGPDTQYF
TRBV2	NA	NA	TRBJ1-1	TGTGCCAGCACTCCCTTTCGGAACACTGAAGCTTTCTTT	CASTPFRNTEAFF
TRBV6-6	NA	TRBD2	TRBJ2-1	TGTGCCAGCAGTTACACGTTAGCGGGAGGGGGAGCTGAGCAGTTCTTC	CASSYTLAGGGAEQFF
TRBV19	few	NA	TRBJ2-7	TGTGCCAGTAGTATACCCGGAGGACGCGACGGGGTGCGGCAGTACTTC	CASSIPGGRDGVRQYF
TRBV28	NA	NA	TRBJ2-7	TGTGCCAGCAGTACGAGCCGGGACTCCCGCTCCTACGAGCAGTACTTC	CASSTSRDSRSYEQYF
TRBV5-1	NA	TRBD1	TRBJ2-2	TGCGCCAGCAGCCACCGACAGGGAAACACCGGGGAGCTGTTTTTT	CASSHRQGNTGELFF
TRBV5-4	NA	TRBD2	TRBJ2-7	TGTGCCAGCAGCTTGGGTGGCGGGGGATTTTACGAGCAGTACTTC	CASSLGGGGFYEQYF
TRBV4-1	NA	NA	TRBJ2-1	TGCGCCAGCAGCCAAGGCGAGTATTCCCGCAATGAGCAGTTCTTC	CASSQGEYSRNEQFF
TRBV15	NA	NA	TRBJ1-2	TGTGCCACCAGCAGAGATCGGCGGGGTAACTATGGCTACACCTTC	CATSRDRRGNYGYTF
TRBV18	NA	NA	TRBJ1-4	TGTGCCAGCTCACCGAGGGGGGGATATGAAAAACTGTTTTTT	CASSPRGGYEKLFF
TRBV7-2	NA	NA	TRBJ2-3	TGTGCCAGCAGCCACACAGATACGCAGTATTTT	CASSHTDTQYF
TRBV28	few	NA	TRBJ1-5	TGTGCCAGCAGTCTAAGGGGGGGAATGGGCAATCAGCCCCAGCATTTT	CASSLRGGMGNQPQHF
TRBV7-4	few	TRBD2	TRBJ2-7	TGTGCCAGCAGCGCAGAGCACGGGACTAGCGGGAGAGGGTCCTACGAGCAGTACTTC	CASSAEHGTSGRGSYEQYF
TRBV27	NA	TRBD2	TRBJ2-3	TGTGCCAGCAGTTTATTAGCGGGAGATACGCAGTATTTT	CASSLLAGDTQYF
TRBV5-1	few	TRBD1	TRBJ1-2	TGCGCCAGCAGCCCCGACAGGGCCTATGGCTACACCTTC	CASSPDRAYGYTF
TRBV30	few	TRBD1	TRBJ2-7	TGTGCCTGGAGTGGCCAGGGGGCTCGGGAGCAGTACTTC	CAWSGQGAREQYF
TRBV5-6	NA	TRBD2	TRBJ2-1	TGTGCCAGCAGCCCCGTAGCGGGGGGGCTCAATGAGCAGTTCTTC	CASSPVAGGLNEQFF
TRBV19	NA	NA	TRBJ2-6	TGTGCCAGTAGTATTTTTACCGGGGATAGCTCTGGGGCCAACGTCCTGACTTTC	CASSIFTGDSSGANVLTF
TRBV6-5	once	NA	TRBJ2-3	TGTGCCAGCAGTCAAAGGGGTAGCTCAGATACGCAGTATTTT	CASSQRGSSDTQYF
TRBV30	few	NA	TRBJ1-2	TGTGCCTGGAGTGTACTCAGGGCCCATGGCTACACCTTC	CAWSVLRAHGYTF